Sequencing of this T cell receptor (beta chain) was carried out in a study of T cells expressing NK-cell markers. Using the 5' RACE reads, TCRdb records one entry per CDR3 protein without DNA. The sample has some 600,000 distinct CDR3 sequences, and its top ten clones hold about 3.6%. The receptor's source is a young man in good health. The source material was blood T cells: a sorted CD56 or NKG2C T cell subset, CD4+ or CD8+ T cells, or bulk PBMC T cells (not recorded which).

This chain's CDR3 is CAWTSGQYNEQFF. The chain links TRBV30 to TRBJ2-1; TCRdb designates TRBD2, a call that cannot be tested without DNA. This CDR3 contains 13 residues. The germline V gene encodes CDR1 GTSNPN and CDR2 SVGIG (reference sequence).